Listed below are T cell receptor beta chains from one sample, sequenced in a study of blood T cell repertoires in COVID-19. Sequenced by immunoSEQ multiplex PCR; TCRdb stores in-frame clones only, minus some. The sample includes around 70,000 clones, 80% to 90% of them seen just once. Sequenced material: peripheral blood. The receptors were sampled from a woman aged 80 or older with active or convalescent COVID-19. Each CDR3 is given with its conserved first and last residue. Each record gives: D gene, V gene, clone size, J gene, CDR3 protein. The D gene is left open where the match is weak. Clone sizes are given selectively: once, few, many, or a class where the clone is expanded.

-	TRBV11-2	-	TRBJ1-4	CASSLGGRGWEKLFF
-	TRBV2	-	TRBJ1-6	CASTAGDRSYNSPLHF
-	TRBV27	-	TRBJ1-2	CASSPHNNYGYTF
TRBD2	TRBV24-1	-	TRBJ2-3	CATSEFGTSGPAGTDTQYF
-	TRBV4-3	-	TRBJ1-4	CASSQRQIGMFEKLFF
TRBD2	TRBV19	few	TRBJ2-1	CASSPKVAGGPNEQFF
TRBD1	TRBV2	once	TRBJ1-4	CASRHRGLNEKLFF
-	TRBV2	-	TRBJ2-6	CASWAGQGGAGANVLTF
-	TRBV19	-	TRBJ2-3	CASSIGAEDTQYF
TRBD2	TRBV7-2	-	TRBJ2-5	CASSLGLAGVSLWGETQYF
-	TRBV7-9	-	TRBJ2-1	CASSLQDRLRYGEQFF
-	TRBV4-3	-	TRBJ2-3	CASSQEGAGTDTQYF
-	TRBV7-3	-	TRBJ2-2	CASSSVAGNTGELFF
-	TRBV29-1	-	TRBJ2-3	CSTRGDTQYF
-	TRBV6-1	-	TRBJ1-5	CASSEGKQTSNQPQHF
TRBD1	TRBV2	-	TRBJ1-6	CASRTGGTANSPLHF
-	TRBV3-1/TRBV3-2	-	TRBJ2-3	CASSKILEGASTDTQYF
-	TRBV11-2	-	TRBJ2-5	CASSFGRGSETQYF